These T cell receptor beta chains were read from a single sample in a study of blood T cell repertoires in COVID-19. Sequenced by immunoSEQ multiplex PCR; TCRdb stores in-frame clones only, minus some. This sample carries fewer than 350,000 clones, roughly nine tenths of them seen once, and the ten largest clones take over 9.5%. Material for sequencing was peripheral blood. These TCRs come from a woman aged 25 to 39 with COVID-19, enrolled during active disease. Both conserved end residues are trimmed from each CDR3.

12	TRBJ1-2	TRBV11-2	ASSLGGNVYGYT
11	TRBJ1-3	TRBV7-9	ARAQISGNTIY
11	TRBJ1-2	TRBV5-6	ASSRGSLYGYT
11	TRBJ1-6	TRBV30	AWKTDFNSPLH
11	TRBJ2-5	TRBV2	ASSQGTGTAQY
15	TRBJ2-2	TRBV5-4	ASSTWTSGGGTGELF
9	TRBJ2-1	TRBV19	ATEVYNEQF
12	TRBJ2-5	TRBV4-1	ASSRQQEGETQY
11	TRBJ1-5	TRBV27	ASSLVVNQPQH
13	TRBJ1-1	TRBV6-1	ASSERTTGRTEAF
14	TRBJ1-1	TRBV5-1	ASRRQGLSENTEAF
15	TRBJ1-2	TRBV13	ASSLGDRVSKNYGYT
14	TRBJ2-6	TRBV7-6	ASSLGPSLGANVLT
11	TRBJ1-1	TRBV7-6	ASSLGQGTEAF
14	TRBJ2-2	TRBV18	ASSPPGGPYTGELF
11	TRBJ2-4	TRBV4-1	ASSPGQGVIQY
13	TRBJ1-1	TRBV7-9	ASSRWQGESTEAF
13	TRBJ1-4	TRBV2	ASSELGQGDEKLF
10	TRBJ1-2	TRBV4-1	ASSQDFRGYT
13	TRBJ2-1	TRBV9	ASSVGGRGANEQF
12	TRBJ1-1	TRBV5-1	ASSSGAGGTEAF
14	TRBJ2-3	TRBV6-1	ASSEYGGGEADTQY
13	TRBJ1-1	TRBV6-1	ASSEKGAPNTEAF
12	TRBJ1-2	TRBV27	ASRDREVPSSYT
15	TRBJ2-7	TRBV4-1	ASSHLWQGLSSYEQY
14	TRBJ2-7	TRBV5-1	ASRLDSGGTSYEQY
13	TRBJ1-5	TRBV19	ASARELGRTQPQH
13	TRBJ1-5	TRBV7-8	ASSLDNYSNQPQH
13	TRBJ2-7	TRBV7-2	ASSLRMVSPGEQY
14	TRBJ1-6	TRBV9	ASSAPPDSMESPLH
12	TRBJ1-4	TRBV10-1	ASSDGTAEEKLF
11	TRBJ2-7	TRBV10-1	ASSDPGLGEQY
12	TRBJ2-3	TRBV27	ASSRVEGLGTQY
11	TRBJ1-4	TRBV20-1	SASIAGGEKLF
13	TRBJ2-7	TRBV3-1/TRBV3-2	ASSQDGGGATEQY
13	TRBJ1-4	TRBV5-1	ASSATGTGNEKLF
10	TRBJ2-1	TRBV5-4	ASSLDYDEQF
14	TRBJ2-5	TRBV2	ASPRGTGGPQETQY
14	TRBJ1-2	TRBV5-5	ASSFSGTGKDYGYT
13	TRBJ2-1	TRBV29-1	SVEDLRDRDNEQF
14	TRBJ2-7	TRBV21-1	ASSKVGGGEDNEQY
12	TRBJ2-7	TRBV7-9	ASSRDRDSYEQY
10	TRBJ1-1	TRBV5-5	ASSRPGTEAF
15	TRBJ2-3	TRBV7-6	ASSSMPAGDPKDTQY
13	TRBJ1-2	TRBV5-1	ASSLEDRAYYGYT
13	TRBJ2-5	TRBV18	ASSPAGLVQETQY
12	TRBJ2-3	TRBV9	ASSDGPSTDTQY
11	TRBJ1-2	TRBV4-1	ASSLGQGVGYT
13	TRBJ2-4	TRBV5-5	ASSRETYAMGIQY
13	TRBJ2-7	TRBV19	ASSTWDRGPYEQY
14	TRBJ2-3	TRBV11-2	ASSLRQGRRADTQY
13	TRBJ1-4	TRBV7-2	ASSSSVRTNEKLF
13	TRBJ1-2	TRBV19	ASSSLDRVTYGYT
11	TRBJ2-5	TRBV30	ATSGGRQETQY
14	TRBJ1-5	TRBV6-1	ASSEYRGDSNQPQH
12	TRBJ2-7	TRBV18	ASSDRDRVLEQY